The next 14 T cell receptor beta chains were all read from a single sample in a study of cytomegalovirus exposure and HLA in healthy donors. In the PCR, 60 Vbeta and 13 Jbeta primers were used. Sequencing was performed with immunoSEQ multiplex PCR; in TCRdb, only in-frame clones are kept and a portion is missing. The table lists some 130,000 clones, 80% of them singletons, with under 4.5% in the top ten. Sequencing used PBMCs. The source of these receptors is a woman aged 40 to 49 in good health and CMV-seronegative.

This chain connects TRBV29-1 to TRBJ2-1, with TRBD1 matching 7 bases. This CDR3 region has 11 residues. The V segment lost 7 bases and the J segment 8 bases; nucleotides outside the gene matches: 5. Germline CDR1 SQVTM, CDR2 ANQGSEA. CDR3 nucleotide sequence: TGCAGCGGCGACAGGGTTGATGAGCAGTTCTTC. Its translation: CSGDRVDEQFF.

The chain employs TRBV18 and TRBJ2-1; 8 positions agree with TRBD2. Germline V gene lookup returns CDR1 KGHSH and CDR2 LQKENI. This CDR3 has 17 amino acids. With 3 bases clipped from V and 0 bases from J, the junction kept 7 bases outside the gene matches. This chain's CDR3 is CASSPRGAGGSYNEQFF. The CDR3 DNA follows: TGTGCCAGCTCACCTAGAGGGGCGGGAGGCTCCTACAATGAGCAGTTCTTC.

The V and J genes are TRBV7-2 and TRBJ1-4; D gene ambiguous. Trimming removed 5 bases from V and 5 bases from J, with 12 bases in between. This CDR3 has 14 amino acids. Germline values: CDR1 SGHTA, CDR2 FQGNSA. The DNA of the CDR3 is TGTGCCAGCAGCCACAGTTTTGGGAATGAAAAACTGTTTTTT. Residues: CASSHSFGNEKLFF.

The V and J genes are TRBV29-1 and TRBJ2-5; weak D call: TRBD1 (5 bases). Germline V lookup: CDR1 SQVTM, CDR2 ANQGSEA. The CDR3 runs 14 residues. Trimming shortened V by 4 bases and J by 1 base, and 13 bases separated the two germline ends. CDR3 loop: CSVGGAGIQETQYF. CDR3 nucleotide sequence: TGCAGCGTTGGTGGCGCAGGGATCCAAGAGACCCAGTACTTC.

This clone was detected once. The genes are TRBV4-1 and TRBJ1-4, with D perhaps matching TRBD1 (6 bases). This CDR3 is 17 amino acids long. The V end was cut by 4 bases, the J end by 0 bases, with 15 bases between. Germline V gene lookup returns CDR1 MGHRA and CDR2 YSYEKL. CDR3 DNA sequence: TGCGCCAGCAGCCTTAACGACAGGCTGGCAACTAATGAAAAACTGTTTTTT. Its translation is CASSLNDRLATNEKLFF.

The chain recombines TRBV19 with TRBJ2-1, with 7 positions matching TRBD2. V lost 0 bases, J lost 2 bases, and 7 bases stayed unmatched. CDR3 length equals 17 residues. The V gene's germline CDR1 is LNHDA and CDR2 SQIVND (reference sequence). CDR3 DNA sequence: TGTGCCAGTAGTATAGAGGGGCTAGCGGTGACCTACAATGAGCAGTTCTTC. It encodes CASSIEGLAVTYNEQFF.

This clone was counted once. The CDR3 protein is CASSLGGREAFF. Here the CDR3 DNA reads TGTGCCAGCAGCTTGGGAGGGCGTGAAGCTTTCTTT. V gene TRBV5-6 combines with J gene TRBJ1-1, with no clear D. Trimming removed 0 bases from V and 7 bases from J, with 7 bases in between. This CDR3 region has 12 residues. Germline values: CDR1 SGHDT, CDR2 YYEEEE. Complete variable domain (other parts from reference TRBV5-6 and TRBJ1-1): DAGVTQSPTHLIKTRGQQVTLRCSPKSGHDTVSWYQQALGQGPQFIFQYYEEEERQRGNFPDRFSGHQFPNYSSELNVNALLLGDSALYLCASSLGGREAFFGQGTRLTVV.

V is TRBV4-1 and J is TRBJ2-2; 11 bases align to TRBD2. This CDR3 region has 16 residues. Trimming cost V 7 bases and J 3 bases; bases outside gene matches: 7. In germline, CDR1 is MGHRA, CDR2 YSYEKL. The CDR3 loop is CASKFSGGADTGELFF. CDR3 DNA: TGCGCCAGCAAATTTAGCGGGGGGGCGGACACCGGGGAGCTGTTTTTT.

The V gene is TRBV10-3, the J gene TRBJ1-1; 10 bases agree with TRBD1. The CDR3 extends over 16 amino acids. The germline V gene encodes CDR1 ENHRY and CDR2 SYGVKD. V lost 6 bases and J lost 0; bases outside the gene matches: 7. The CDR3 DNA reads TGTGCCATCAGACCAGACAGGGGGCGGGTGAACACTGAAGCTTTCTTT. The encoded protein is CAIRPDRGRVNTEAFF.

The chain employs TRBV2 and TRBJ2-7; 8 nucleotides align to TRBD2. The junction had 7 bases not matched to a gene; V was cut back by 8 bases and J by 1 base. Germline CDR1 and CDR2: SNHLY and FYNNEI. CDR3 length: 14 residues. The CDR3 protein is CASGPSGLSYEQYF. The CDR3 nucleotides read TGTGCCAGCGGCCCTAGCGGGCTTTCCTACGAGCAGTACTTC.

In its sample, this clone was seen once. This chain links TRBV29-1 with TRBJ1-1; D gene uncertain. Germline loops: CDR1 SQVTM, CDR2 ANQGSEA. This CDR3 has 12 amino acids. The V end lost 1 base, the J end lost 6 bases, and 9 bases lay between the germline ends. The CDR3, as DNA: TGCAGCGTTGAAGGCCGCGGGGCTGAAGCTTTCTTT. Translating it yields CSVEGRGAEAFF.

The chain carries TRBV7-8 and TRBJ2-7, with TRBD2 identical over 12 bases. This CDR3 region has 18 residues. The germline CDR1 and CDR2 sequences are SGHVS and FQNEAQ. The V and J ends lost 1 base and 0 bases, in that order; junction bases with no gene match: 7. CDR3 nucleotides: TGTGCCAGCAGCTTAGATGCGACTAGCGGGGGCCCCTCCTACGAGCAGTACTTC. Translated: CASSLDATSGGPSYEQYF.

The J gene is TRBJ1-1, the V gene TRBV7-3; no definite D call. The germline V gene encodes CDR1 SGHTA and CDR2 FQGTGA. V was trimmed by 5 bases and J by 4 bases, leaving 14 bases between them. The CDR3 is made up of 14 amino acids. CDR3 protein: CASSQDPAGTEAFF. The DNA of the CDR3 is TGTGCCAGCAGCCAGGACCCCGCGGGCACTGAAGCTTTCTTT.

V and J are TRBV6-5 and TRBJ2-7; TRBD1 agrees at 11 bases. In germline, CDR1 is MNHEY, CDR2 SVGAGI. V shed 6 bases, J shed 4 bases, and the junction held 5 bases outside the gene matches. CDR3 length: 14 residues. In DNA, the CDR3 is TGTGCCAGCAGAGGACAGGGGGCGAGATACGAGCAGTACTTC. Its translation: CASRGQGARYEQYF.